This record looks at one T cell receptor beta chain sequence and its context. Its antigen is unknown. This table comes from immunoSEQ multiplex PCR, and its TCRdb copy is limited to in-frame clones, with some not included. This table has tens of thousands of clones, roughly 70% appearing once. The study treated chemo-refractory metastatic non-small-cell lung cancer patients with focal radiation plus ipilimumab CTLA-4 blockade. The V and J ends lost 3 bases and 2 bases respectively, with 13 bases between them. Germline lookup yields CDR1 MDHEN and CDR2 SYDVKM. The CDR3 contains 15 residues. These data come from a study of radiotherapy plus CTLA-4 blockade in lung cancer. Findings and caveats of the study: Early blood T cell clone dynamics, with interferon-beta, were reported to best predict response.

The sequencing used peripheral blood, collected from a patient treated with radiotherapy plus ipilimumab. The chain employs TRBV28 and TRBJ2-5; D is undetermined. The sequence was collected from a human donor with non-small cell lung cancer who had stable disease on radiotherapy plus ipilimumab. In DNA form, the CDR3 reads TGTGCCAGCAGTTTTTTTACAGCAGAGCAAGAGACCCAGTACTTC. As protein: CASSFFTAEQETQYF.